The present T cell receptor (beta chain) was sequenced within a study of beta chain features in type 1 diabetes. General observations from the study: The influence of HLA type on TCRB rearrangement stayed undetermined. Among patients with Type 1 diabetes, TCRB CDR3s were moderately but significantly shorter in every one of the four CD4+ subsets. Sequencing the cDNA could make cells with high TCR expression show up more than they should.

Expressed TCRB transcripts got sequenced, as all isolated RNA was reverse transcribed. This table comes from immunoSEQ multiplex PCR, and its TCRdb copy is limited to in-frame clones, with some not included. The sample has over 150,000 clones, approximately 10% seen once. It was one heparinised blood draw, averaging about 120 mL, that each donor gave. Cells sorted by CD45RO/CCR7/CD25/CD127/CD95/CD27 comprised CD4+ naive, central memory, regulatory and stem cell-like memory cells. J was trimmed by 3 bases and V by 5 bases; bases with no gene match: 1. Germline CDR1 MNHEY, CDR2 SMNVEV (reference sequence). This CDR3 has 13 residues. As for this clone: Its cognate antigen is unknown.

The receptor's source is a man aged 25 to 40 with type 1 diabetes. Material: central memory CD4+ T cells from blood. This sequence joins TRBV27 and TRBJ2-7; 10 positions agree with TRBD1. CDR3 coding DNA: TGTGCCAGCAGTAGGGACAGGGGCTACGAGCAGTACTTC. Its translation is CASSRDRGYEQYF.